The 21 T cell receptor beta chains presented below share a single source sample, sequenced in a study of regulatory T cells in long-lasting Graves disease. The time point is: persistent/refractory GD, antithyroid drugs over 5 years with positive TRAb. Following extraction of RNA from PBMCs, that RNA was used to make the TCR library. According to the study, TCR beta libraries were built with iRepertoire HTBI primers and CDR3-region Arm-PCR. MiXCR, applied by TCRdb to the multiplex PCR reads, yields one record per CDR3 protein. The sample shows approximately 690,000 distinct CDR3 sequences, about 30% of them seen only once. This material consisted of peripheral blood mononuclear cells (PBMCs), taken when the disease was refractory, from a patient treated with antithyroid drugs. These receptor sequences come from a female donor with Graves disease.

This clonotype was seen a few times. The genes are TRBV10-3 and TRBJ1-1; D gene uncertain. V shed 3 bases and J shed 4 bases, with 9 bases lying between them. There are 13 residues in the CDR3. Germline assignment: CDR1 ENHRY and CDR2 SYGVKD. The CDR3 region has the DNA TGTGCCATCAGTGAAGAGGGAGGCACTGAAGCTTTCTTT. Translation: CAISEEGGTEAFF.

The chain combines TRBV7-2 with TRBJ1-2; D is perhaps TRBD1 (6 bases). The CDR3 totals 14 residues. Germline CDR1 is SGHTA and CDR2 is FQGNSA. V lost 5 bases and J lost 8, with 18 bases in between. CDR3 region: CASSATGPYRGYTF. The CDR3 coding sequence is TGTGCCAGCAGCGCTACAGGGCCCTATAGAGGCTACACCTTC. Full variable domain (rest looked up from reference TRBV7-2 and TRBJ1-2): GAGVSQSPSNKVTEKGKDVELRCDPISGHTALYWYRQSLGQGLEFLIYFQGNSAPDKSGLPSDRFSAERTGGSVSTLTIQRTQQEDSAVYLCASSATGPYRGYTFGSGTRLTVV.

This clonotype was seen more than once but under ten times. This chain joins TRBV6-5 and TRBJ1-5; 8 bases match TRBD1. Germline V gives CDR1 MNHEY, CDR2 SVGAGI. Trimming at V came to 2 bases and at J to 5 bases, leaving 5 bases not matched to a gene. The CDR3 consists of 15 residues. CDR3 in amino acids: CASSYRTGPDQPQHF. DNA for the CDR3: TGTGCCAGCAGTTACCGGACAGGGCCAGATCAGCCCCAGCATTTT.

The chain recombines TRBV20-1 with TRBJ1-4; D uncertain. The CDR3 is 8 residues long. With 8 bases removed from V and 9 bases from J, the gap between germline ends came to 4 bases. CDR1 and CDR2 (germline): DFQATT, SNEGSKA (reference sequence). Here the CDR3 reads CSPQKLFF. In nucleotides, the CDR3 is TGCAGTCCGCAAAAACTGTTTTTT.

The rearrangement uses TRBV30 and TRBJ2-5; the match to TRBD1 covers 10 bases. The CDR3 extends over 14 amino acids. The germline V gene has CDR1 GTSNPN and CDR2 SVGIG (reference sequence). V gave up 4 bases and J gave up 3 bases; unmatched junction bases: 5. The CDR3: CAWMPGQGKETQYF. The CDR3 coding sequence is TGTGCCTGGATGCCGGGACAGGGGAAAGAGACCCAGTACTTC.

The sample holds a few counts of this clonotype. The V gene is TRBV11-2, the J gene TRBJ1-6; 8 bases fit TRBD1. After removal of 4 bases from V and 10 bases from J, the junction contained 6 bases not matched to a gene. The CDR3 contains 14 residues. The V gene's germline CDR1 is SGHAT and CDR2 FQNNGV. The CDR3 nucleotides are TGTGCCAGCAGCTACAGGACAGGGAACTCACCCCTCCACTTT. Its translation is CASSYRTGNSPLHF.

This clonotype was seen only a few times. The chain combines TRBV12-3 or TRBV12-4 with TRBJ1-1; D call uncertain. This CDR3 has 12 residues. Trimming removed 3 bases at V and 7 bases at J, with 9 bases between. The CDR3 loop is CASSFTSREAFF. CDR3 in DNA: TGTGCCAGCAGTTTCACTAGTCGTGAAGCTTTCTTT.

The table lists this clonotype with many counts. The rearrangement links TRBV2 to TRBJ1-2; a possible D gene is TRBD1 (6 bases). Per the germline V gene, CDR1 is SNHLY and CDR2 is FYNNEI. V was pared by 6 bases and J by 6 bases, with 11 bases between. The CDR3 has 12 residues. The CDR3 DNA is TGTGCCAGCAGCCCTAACAGGGATGGCTACACCTTC. Encoded protein: CASSPNRDGYTF.

This clonotype was picked up many times. The chain carries TRBV12-3 or TRBV12-4 and TRBJ1-6; TRBD1 agrees at 7 bases. The CDR3 extends over 14 amino acids. The V and J ends lost 7 bases and 7 bases, in that order; junction bases with no gene match: 7. This CDR3 reads CASTGGRANSPLHF. The CDR3 DNA sequence: TGTGCCAGCACAGGGGGAAGGGCGAATTCACCCCTCCACTTT.

This clonotype was seen more than once but under ten times. This sequence joins TRBV19 and TRBJ1-1; the D is unclear. In germline, CDR1 is LNHDA, CDR2 SQIVND (reference sequence). The CDR3 consists of 11 residues. Trimming stripped 7 bases from V and 5 bases from J, with 8 bases between. This CDR3 is CASKQWTEAFF. CDR3 sequence (DNA): TGTGCCAGTAAACAATGGACTGAAGCTTTCTTT.

This clonotype was observed a handful of times. The rearrangement joins TRBV6-5 to TRBJ1-2; no reliable D call. CDR3 length: 15 residues. Germline lookup yields CDR1 MNHEY and CDR2 SVGAGI. V gave up 2 bases and J gave up 4 bases, with 14 bases separating them. CDR3 loop: CASSYVGSHGYGYTF. The DNA of the CDR3 is TGTGCCAGCAGTTACGTGGGAAGTCACGGCTATGGCTACACCTTC.

The V and J genes are TRBV6-1 and TRBJ2-7, with no clear D. The germline CDR1 and CDR2 sequences are MNHNS and SASEGT. This CDR3 has 14 residues. Between the trimmed V and J ends, which lost 6 bases and 6 bases, there was a span of 18 bases. The CDR3 protein is CASRAQMVLGEQYF. The CDR3 DNA reads TGTGCCAGCAGGGCCCAAATGGTCCTGGGCGAGCAGTACTTC.

This clonotype was picked up a small number of times. The chain joins TRBV30 to TRBJ2-5; D remains unclear. CDR1 is GTSNPN, CDR2 SVGIG, per germline (reference sequence). V was clipped by 0 bases and J by 0 bases, with 11 bases between them. CDR3 length: 15 amino acids. The CDR3: CAWSVGLTYQETQYF. The CDR3 bases are TGTGCCTGGAGTGTAGGGCTTACGTACCAAGAGACCCAGTACTTC.

The V and J genes are TRBV29-1 and TRBJ2-2; D unclear. This CDR3 is built from 11 residues. The ends were cut back, 7 bases at V and 4 bases at J, with 7 bases in the middle. Looked up from germline, CDR1 is SQVTM and CDR2 is ANQGSEA. The CDR3 region has the DNA TGCAGCGGCAAAATCACCGGGGAGCTGTTTTTT. Its translation: CSGKITGELFF.

V and J are TRBV29-1 and TRBJ1-2, with D perhaps matching TRBD1 (5 bases). CDR1 is SQVTM and CDR2 is ANQGSEA in the germline V gene. The CDR3 spans 13 residues. V was cut by 4 bases and J by 10 bases, with 19 bases left in between. The CDR3 sequence: CSVGTPGRRSYTF. The CDR3, as DNA: TGCAGCGTTGGGACCCCAGGGAGAAGATCCTACACCTTC.

The J gene is TRBJ2-2, the V gene TRBV2, with 9 bases fitting TRBD1. J was trimmed by 6 bases and V by 7 bases; bases with no gene match: 9. CDR3 length: 15 amino acids. Germline CDR1 reads SNHLY; CDR2 reads FYNNEI. CDR3 amino acids: CASTGDRAIAGELFF. The CDR3 DNA reads TGTGCCAGCACGGGGGACAGGGCAATTGCCGGGGAGCTGTTTTTT.

CDR3 region: CASSHPDSTRSYEQYF. The CDR3 bases are TGTGCCAGCAGCCATCCGGACTCCACGAGATCTTACGAGCAGTACTTC. This chain uses TRBV2 with TRBJ2-7; D is perhaps TRBD2 (5 bases). The germline V and J ends were trimmed by 6 bases and 4 bases, with 22 bases remaining between them. The CDR3 contains 16 residues. Germline V gives CDR1 SNHLY, CDR2 FYNNEI. The entire variable domain, with the rest obtained from reference TRBV2 and TRBJ2-7, is as follows: EPEVTQTPSHQVTQMGQEVILRCVPISNHLYFYWYRQILGQKVEFLVSFYNNEISEKSEIFDDQFSVERPDGSNFTLKIRSTKLEDSAMYFCASSHPDSTRSYEQYFGPGTRLTVT.

To note about this clonotype: A read error may explain this, as a much larger clone is one base away. The chain recombines TRBV11-2 with TRBJ1-6, with 8 bases fitting TRBD1. There are 15 residues in the CDR3. V lost 4 bases and J lost 3; bases outside the gene matches: 2. CDR1 and CDR2 from the germline V gene are SGHAT and FQNNGV. This CDR3 reads CASSYGTGYNSPLHF. Written as DNA, the CDR3 is TGTGCCAGCAGCTACGGGACAGGCTATAATTCACCCCTCCACTTT.

CDR3 in amino acids: CASSREEGRVTEAFF. The CDR3 DNA reads as TGCGCCAGCAGCCGGGAGGAAGGGAGGGTCACTGAAGCTTTCTTT. The V and J genes are TRBV4-1 and TRBJ1-1; D remains unclear. Trimming shortened V by 4 bases and J by 4 bases, and 16 bases separated the two germline ends. Germline lookup yields CDR1 MGHRA and CDR2 YSYEKL. This CDR3 is built from 15 residues.

This clonotype has a count of ten or more. The chain has TRBV11-2 and TRBJ2-7; no clear D gene. Germline values: CDR1 SGHAT, CDR2 FQNNGV. The V and J ends lost 7 bases and 2 bases respectively, with 18 bases between them. This CDR3 has 15 amino acids. The CDR3: CASNTPDTFPYEQYF. DNA for the CDR3: TGTGCCAGCAACACTCCCGACACCTTCCCCTACGAGCAGTACTTC.

A few counts support this clonotype. The chain couples TRBV12-3 or TRBV12-4 to TRBJ1-4; the match to TRBD1 covers 10 bases. This CDR3 has 17 residues. V shed 6 bases, J shed 8 bases, and the junction held 15 bases outside the gene matches. CDR3 in amino acids: CASSPRTPGQGREKLFF. CDR3 sequence (DNA): TGTGCCAGCAGCCCACGGACGCCGGGACAGGGGCGGGAAAAACTGTTTTTT.